This T cell receptor beta chain emerged from a study of Graves' ophthalmopathy and Graves' hyperthyroidism. Points from the study as a whole: Blood also harbored most expanded thyroid clonotypes above 0.001 frequency.

This clonotype was recorded at least ten times. Antigen specificity is unknown. The authors amplified TCR beta CDR3 regions, and they did so from RNA transcripts for repertoire sequencing. After a first-round RT-PCR with HTBI primers, a second-round multiplex PCR was run. From the multiplex PCR reads, TCRdb called clonotypes with MiXCR, one entry per CDR3 protein. The repertoire holds roughly 610,000 distinct CDR3 sequences, with about 20% as singletons. Stable hyperthyroidism denotes an absence of ophthalmopathy throughout 18 months of follow-up. PBMCs were isolated by Ficoll-Paque density gradient centrifugation, using around 10 ml of fresh peripheral blood as the starting material. Sequencing was carried out using peripheral blood. The source of this sequence is a woman aged 18-29 years with stable Graves' hyperthyroidism. Some clones in this sample may be carry-over from other donors' samples.

CDR3 in DNA: TGCGCCAGCAGGCGAACAGTCACTCAGAGGATGAACACTGAAGCTTTCTTT. This gives the protein CASRRTVTQRMNTEAFF. This chain links TRBV4-1 with TRBJ1-1; D not certain. V dropped 6 bases and J dropped 0 bases, with 20 bases sitting between them. This CDR3 comprises 17 residues. Germline V gene lookup returns CDR1 MGHRA and CDR2 YSYEKL.